This TCR beta chain was identified in a study of beta chain features in type 1 diabetes. CDR1 is SGHTA and CDR2 is FQGNSA in the germline V gene. The CDR3 is 15 amino acids in total, end residues counted. All of the isolated RNA was reverse transcribed, so expressed TCRB transcripts were sequenced. Some clones are missing from TCRdb's copy, which holds only in-frame ones; the method was immunoSEQ multiplex PCR. This sample carries 350,000 or so clones, 15% to 20% of them seen once, and the ten largest clones take 0.044%. Regarding this clone: The DNA is left out, because the CDR3 cannot be placed on it with certainty; the CDR3 is given as TCRdb lists it.

This chain joins TRBV7-2 and TRBJ1-2; the table calls TRBD1, which could not be checked here. This TCR was recovered from a woman aged 18-30 years in good health. The sequenced sample was naive CD4+ T cells from blood. CDR3 in amino acids: CASSRNDWGTGTHTF.